These T cell receptor beta chains were read from a single sample in a study of T cell responses to AZD1222 COVID-19 vaccine. TCRdb's table, derived via immunoSEQ multiplex PCR, lists solely in-frame clones and lacks some. The table has more than 100,000 clones, about 88% seen once. The sample in question was peripheral blood, obtained on day 0 of AZD1222 vaccination. Source of these receptors: an adult in good health. CDR3s include the opening cysteine and the closing phenylalanine or tryptophan. D genes are given only for firm matches. The size entry is marked missing in some rows and otherwise reads once, few, many or a size class.

v_gene,abundance,d_gene,j_gene,CDR3nt,CDR3aa
TRBV23-1,.,.,TRBJ2-1,TGCGCCAGCAGTCTTGGACTACCACACAATGAGCAGTTCTTC,CASSLGLPHNEQFF
TRBV27,.,.,TRBJ2-7,TGTGCCAGCAGTCGCTCAGGGGGGGCCTACGAGCAGTACTTC,CASSRSGGAYEQYF
TRBV6-5,.,TRBD2,TRBJ2-7,TGTGCCAGCACCATGACTAGCGGGCCCTACGAGCAGTACTTC,CASTMTSGPYEQYF
TRBV3-1/TRBV3-2,.,TRBD1,TRBJ1-1,TGTGCCAGCAGCCTCCGGGACAGGGGAGACACTGAAGCTTTCTTT,CASSLRDRGDTEAFF
TRBV6-6,.,TRBD1,TRBJ1-3,TGTGCCAGCAGCCCCGTGGGGGACAGGCCTGGAAACACCATATATTTT,CASSPVGDRPGNTIYF
TRBV5-4,.,.,TRBJ2-7,TGTGCCAGCAGCTTCGGGACTCCTAGCTCCTACGAGCAGTACTTC,CASSFGTPSSYEQYF
TRBV7-9,.,.,TRBJ2-7,TGTGCCAGCAGCCGCAGCTTCTACGAGCAGTACTTC,CASSRSFYEQYF
TRBV7-2,few,TRBD1,TRBJ2-5,TGTGCCAGCAGCCCTAGGACAGGGGAAGAGACCCAGTACTTC,CASSPRTGEETQYF
TRBV14,.,.,TRBJ2-2,TGTGCCAGCAGCCAAATAACACAGAGATCCACCGGGGAGCTGTTTTTT,CASSQITQRSTGELFF
TRBV19,.,TRBD1,TRBJ1-5,TGTGCCAGTAGGACCGGACAGGGTAGAAATCAGCCCCAGCATTTT,CASRTGQGRNQPQHF
TRBV6-5,.,.,TRBJ1-6,TGTGCCAGCAGCCCAGGGTATAATTCACCCCTCCACTTT,CASSPGYNSPLHF
TRBV5-1,.,.,TRBJ1-6,TGCGCCAGCAGCTCCGGACAGAATAATTCACCCCTCCACTTT,CASSSGQNNSPLHF
TRBV7-9,.,.,TRBJ2-7,TGTGCCAGCAGGGACGTTGGGCCTGGGGGGCAGTACTTC,CASRDVGPGGQYF
TRBV4-3,few,TRBD2,TRBJ2-7,TGCGCCAGCAGCCAAGATCAGCGGGAAGGGTACGAGCAGTACTTC,CASSQDQREGYEQYF
TRBV10-2,.,.,TRBJ2-3,TGCGCCAGCAGTGCGCGGGACGGACGCACAGATACGCAGTATTTT,CASSARDGRTDTQYF
TRBV3-1/TRBV3-2,.,.,TRBJ1-3,TGTGCCAGCAGCCCGGACAGTTCTGGAAACACCATATATTTT,CASSPDSSGNTIYF
TRBV6-1,.,.,TRBJ1-1,TGTGCCAGCAGTGAAGATCGCCCGGAAGCTTTCTTT,CASSEDRPEAFF
TRBV10-1,few,.,TRBJ2-2,TGCGCCAGCAGCAGGGAGGTCGCCGGGGAGCTGTTTTTT,CASSREVAGELFF
TRBV7-2,.,.,TRBJ1-1,TGTGCCAGCAGCTTAGCTATCACGAACACTGAAGCTTTCTTT,CASSLAITNTEAFF
TRBV15,.,.,TRBJ2-2,TGTGCCACCAGCAGGTTGGGCGGGGAGCTGTTTTTT,CATSRLGGELFF
TRBV7-2,.,.,TRBJ2-1,TGTGCCAGCAGCTTAGTAGACCGGGTTTCGAATGAGCAGTTCTTC,CASSLVDRVSNEQFF
TRBV7-8,few,.,TRBJ1-1,TGTGCCAGCAGCCGAGACAGAATGAACACTGAAGCTTTCTTT,CASSRDRMNTEAFF
TRBV10-1,.,.,TRBJ1-3,TGCGCCAGCAGTCGGGCCTTGGGAAACACCATATATTTT,CASSRALGNTIYF
TRBV20-1,few,TRBD1,TRBJ1-1,TGCAGTGCTAGTCCGGGACAGGGGGCGAGCACTGAAGCTTTCTTT,CSASPGQGASTEAFF
TRBV9,.,.,TRBJ2-5,TGTGCCAGCAGCCCCCCCTCACAGTTGGAGACCCAGTACTTC,CASSPPSQLETQYF
TRBV28,.,TRBD2,TRBJ2-7,TGTGCCAGCCTACGGGGGGGCTCCTCCTACGAGCAGTACTTC,CASLRGGSSYEQYF
TRBV4-1,.,TRBD2,TRBJ2-3,TGCGCCAGCAGCCGCCCCGAGCGTGGGAGGGCAGATACGCAGTATTTT,CASSRPERGRADTQYF
TRBV5-1,.,TRBD1,TRBJ1-5,TGCGCCAGCAGCGAGGGACAGCCCAATCAGCCCCAGCATTTT,CASSEGQPNQPQHF
TRBV3-1/TRBV3-2,.,TRBD2,TRBJ2-3,TGTGCCAGCAGCCGGCCTAGCGGCAGCACAGATACGCAGTATTTT,CASSRPSGSTDTQYF
TRBV18,.,TRBD1,TRBJ1-2,TGTGCCAGCTCACCGGGACAGGTGTTTGGCTACACCTTC,CASSPGQVFGYTF
TRBV19,few,.,TRBJ1-6,TGTGCCAGTAGTATAGGAGGGGGTTATAATTCACCCCTCCACTTT,CASSIGGGYNSPLHF
TRBV3-1/TRBV3-2,once,TRBD1,TRBJ2-2,TGTGCCAGCAGCTCAAGATTGGGACAGGGGGATGGCACCGGGGAGCTGTTTTTT,CASSSRLGQGDGTGELFF
TRBV7-2,once,TRBD2,TRBJ2-1,TGTGCCAGCAGCCCTCGGGGTCTAGCGGGAGGTACCAAGAAGTTCTTC,CASSPRGLAGGTKKFF
TRBV29-1,.,TRBD2,TRBJ2-2,TGCAGCGTACAAGGGTCTAGCGGGGGGTATAACACCGGGGAGCTGTTTTTT,CSVQGSSGGYNTGELFF
TRBV18,once,.,TRBJ1-5,TGTGCCAGCTCACAAAGGACAGTTCAGCCCCAGCATTTT,CASSQRTVQPQHF
TRBV7-2,few,.,TRBJ2-1,TGTGCCAGCAGCAGCGACAGTTTTAACAATGAGCAGTTCTTC,CASSSDSFNNEQFF
TRBV7-2,.,.,TRBJ1-5,TGTGCCAGCAGCCTCCACGCGGGGGCAGGCGGCAATCAGCCCCAGCATTTT,CASSLHAGAGGNQPQHF
TRBV5-1,.,TRBD1,TRBJ1-4,TGCGCCAGCAGCCCGGGTGGACAGGGGGCGACTAATGAAAAACTGTTTTTT,CASSPGGQGATNEKLFF
TRBV19,.,.,TRBJ1-5,TGTGCCAGTAGTATTGAAAAACATAGCAATCAGCCCCAGCATTTT,CASSIEKHSNQPQHF
TRBV3-1/TRBV3-2,once,.,TRBJ2-2,TGTGCCAGCAGCCATAGCGCGGGGAACACCGGGGAGCTGTTTTTT,CASSHSAGNTGELFF
TRBV4-3,.,TRBD2,TRBJ2-1,TGCGCCAGCAGCCGAAGTGCGGGAGGGAACGCGGGGTCGGGCAATGAGCAGTTCTTC,CASSRSAGGNAGSGNEQFF
TRBV24-1,.,.,TRBJ1-1,TGTGCCACCAGAACCCGCGGGCGGTACGACACTGAAGCTTTCTTT,CATRTRGRYDTEAFF
TRBV2,.,.,TRBJ2-4,TGTGCCAGCAGACGAGCGTCAAACATTCAGTACTTC,CASRRASNIQYF
TRBV6-2/TRBV6-3,.,.,TRBJ2-7,TGTGCCAGCACCCCTGGCGGTAGCTCCTACGAGCAGTACTTC,CASTPGGSSYEQYF
TRBV6-6,.,.,TRBJ2-3,TGTGCCAGCAGTTACATAGCAGATACGCAGTATTTT,CASSYIADTQYF
TRBV6-2/TRBV6-3,.,.,TRBJ1-2,TGTGCCAGCAGCATGCCAACTAACTATGGCTACACCTTC,CASSMPTNYGYTF
TRBV7-9,.,TRBD2,TRBJ2-2,TGTGCCAGCAGCTTTGGACTAGGGACCGGGGAGCTGTTTTTT,CASSFGLGTGELFF
TRBV9,once,.,TRBJ2-2,TGTGCCAGCAGCGTAACCCTGAACACCGGGGAGCTGTTTTTT,CASSVTLNTGELFF
TRBV5-1,.,.,TRBJ2-2,TGCGCCAGCAGCTTGGAAGTCGGGGAGCTGTTTTTT,CASSLEVGELFF